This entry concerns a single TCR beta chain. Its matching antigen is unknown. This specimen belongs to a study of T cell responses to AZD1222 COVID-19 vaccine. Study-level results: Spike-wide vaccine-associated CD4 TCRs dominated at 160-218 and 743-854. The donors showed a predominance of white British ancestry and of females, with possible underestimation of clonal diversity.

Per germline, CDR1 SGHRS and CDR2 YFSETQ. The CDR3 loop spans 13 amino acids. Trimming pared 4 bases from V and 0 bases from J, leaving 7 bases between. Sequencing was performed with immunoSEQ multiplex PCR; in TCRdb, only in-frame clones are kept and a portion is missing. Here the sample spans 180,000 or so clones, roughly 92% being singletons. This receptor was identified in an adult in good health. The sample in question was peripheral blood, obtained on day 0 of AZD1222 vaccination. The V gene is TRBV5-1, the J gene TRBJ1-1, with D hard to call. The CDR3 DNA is TGCGCCAGCAGCCAGGATGTGAACACTGAAGCTTTCTTT. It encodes CASSQDVNTEAFF.